The next 9 T cell receptor beta chains were all read from a single sample in a study of cytomegalovirus exposure and HLA in healthy donors. Primers for the PCR totalled 60 Vbeta and 13 Jbeta. Profiled with immunoSEQ multiplex PCR; TCRdb holds only in-frame clones, not every one. The table includes around 150,000 clones, about 80% detected once. What was sequenced was PBMCs. All receptors come from a female donor in good health and CMV-seronegative.

This clone was observed once. At one end the junction does not follow the germline gene, possibly because of a read error. This chain connects TRBV5-6 to TRBJ1-4; D uncertain. The CDR3 has 15 amino acids. The germline CDR1 and CDR2 sequences are SGHDT and YYEEEE. CDR3 sequence (DNA): TGTGTCAGCAGCTTGGTGGGCAGGATCTTTGAAAAACTGTTTTTT. This gives the protein CVSSLVGRIFEKLFF.

V gene TRBV29-1 combines with J gene TRBJ2-3; D unclear. Trimming cost V 5 bases and J 3 bases, with 6 bases left between them. The CDR3 is 11 residues long. Germline V gene lookup returns CDR1 SQVTM and CDR2 ANQGSEA. The CDR3 region is CSVQATDTQYF. Here the CDR3 DNA reads TGCAGCGTTCAGGCTACAGATACGCAGTATTTT.

The chain carries TRBV7-9 and TRBJ1-2; the D is unclear. Germline CDR1 and CDR2: SEHNR and FQNEAQ (reference sequence). V was pared by 5 bases and J by 8 bases, with 12 bases between. This CDR3 comprises 12 residues. The CDR3 sequence is CASSADTAGYTF. CDR3 bases: TGTGCCAGCAGCGCAGACACCGCGGGCTACACCTTC.

This clone was recorded a few times. The chain is built from TRBV7-9 and TRBJ1-2; the match to TRBD1 covers 9 bases. Losses at the gene ends were 5 bases for V and 8 bases for J; bases not matched to a gene: 9. Per germline, CDR1 SEHNR and CDR2 FQNEAQ (reference sequence). The CDR3 runs 14 residues. The CDR3 sequence: CASSGPTGGIGYTF. The CDR3 DNA follows: TGTGCCAGCAGCGGGCCGACAGGGGGGATAGGCTACACCTTC.

The chain links TRBV5-4 to TRBJ2-1, with 11 nucleotides matching TRBD2. CDR1 is SGHNT and CDR2 is YYREEE in the germline V gene (reference sequence). The CDR3 is 18 amino acids. The J segment lost 1 base and the V segment lost 3 bases, leaving 9 bases of the junction unmatched. This CDR3 reads CASSSLTLAGGSYNEQFF. CDR3 nucleotides: TGTGCCAGCAGCTCCCTCACCTTAGCGGGAGGGTCCTACAATGAGCAGTTCTTC. The full variable domain, its missing parts supplied by reference TRBV5-4 and TRBJ2-1, is ETGVTQSPTHLIKTRGQQVTLRCSSQSGHNTVSWYQQALGQGPQFIFQYYREEENGRGNFPPRFSGLQFPNYSSELNVNALELDDSALYLCASSSLTLAGGSYNEQFFGPGTRLTVL.

The chain is built from TRBV7-9 and TRBJ1-4, with 9 bases fitting TRBD1. From germline, CDR1 is SEHNR and CDR2 FQNEAQ (reference sequence). This CDR3 has 14 residues. J gave up 7 bases and V 4 bases, and 4 bases lay outside the gene matches. The CDR3 region is CASSSGQGFEKLFF. The CDR3 DNA reads TGTGCCAGCAGCTCGGGACAGGGATTTGAAAAACTGTTTTTT.

The chain links TRBV5-1 to TRBJ1-1; D is unclear. The CDR3 totals 14 residues. The germline V gene encodes CDR1 SGHRS and CDR2 YFSETQ. V lost 0 bases, J lost 0 bases, and 6 bases lay in between. CDR3 protein: CASSLDRMNTEAFF. In DNA form, the CDR3 reads TGCGCCAGCAGCTTGGACAGAATGAACACTGAAGCTTTCTTT.

CDR3 nucleotides: TGTGCCAGCAGCTCCCCCCCGGGACAGGGGGCCTACGAGCAGTACTTC. Translating it yields CASSSPPGQGAYEQYF. The rearrangement joins TRBV5-4 to TRBJ2-7, with 11 bases fitting TRBD1. CDR3 size: 16 residues. J gave up 2 bases and V 3 bases, and 7 bases lay outside the gene matches. The germline CDR1 and CDR2 sequences are SGHNT and YYREEE (reference sequence).

CDR3 region: CAATMTANSGNTIYF. Here the CDR3 DNA reads TGTGCCGCCACAATGACAGCTAACTCTGGAAACACCATATATTTT. The rearrangement joins TRBV10-3 to TRBJ1-3, with a weak D call TRBD1 (5 bases). V lost 11 bases and J lost 0, with 17 bases in between. CDR1 is ENHRY and CDR2 is SYGVKD in the germline V gene. The CDR3 runs 15 residues.